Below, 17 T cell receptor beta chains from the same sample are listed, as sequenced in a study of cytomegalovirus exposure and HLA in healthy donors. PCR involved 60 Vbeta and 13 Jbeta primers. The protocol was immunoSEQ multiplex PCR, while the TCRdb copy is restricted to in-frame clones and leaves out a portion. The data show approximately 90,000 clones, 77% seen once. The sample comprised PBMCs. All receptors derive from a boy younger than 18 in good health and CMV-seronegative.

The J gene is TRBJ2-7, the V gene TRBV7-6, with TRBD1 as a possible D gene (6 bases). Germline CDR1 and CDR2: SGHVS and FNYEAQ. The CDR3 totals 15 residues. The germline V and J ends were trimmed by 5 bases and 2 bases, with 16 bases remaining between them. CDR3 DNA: TGTGCCAGCAGCACAGAGGGGGATCCAACCTACGAGCAGTACTTC. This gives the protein CASSTEGDPTYEQYF. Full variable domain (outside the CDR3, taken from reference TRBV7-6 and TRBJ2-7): GAGVSQSPRYKVTKRGQDVALRCDPISGHVSLYWYRQALGQGPEFLTYFNYEAQQDKSGLPNDRFSAERPEGSISTLTIQRTEQRDSAMYRCASSTEGDPTYEQYFGPGTRLTVT.

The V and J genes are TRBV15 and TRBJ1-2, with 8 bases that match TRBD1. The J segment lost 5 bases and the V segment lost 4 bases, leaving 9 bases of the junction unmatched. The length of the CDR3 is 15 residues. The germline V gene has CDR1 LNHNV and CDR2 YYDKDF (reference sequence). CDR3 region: CATSIQGANLYGYTF. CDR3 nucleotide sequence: TGTGCCACCAGCATTCAGGGGGCGAATCTATATGGCTACACCTTC.

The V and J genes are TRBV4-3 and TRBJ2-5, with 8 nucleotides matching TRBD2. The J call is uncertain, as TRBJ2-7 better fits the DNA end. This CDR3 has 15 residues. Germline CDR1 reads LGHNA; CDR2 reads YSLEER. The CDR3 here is CASSPTGGGTYEQYF. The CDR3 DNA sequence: TGCGCCAGCAGCCCTACCGGGGGGGGAACCTACGAGCAGTACTTC.

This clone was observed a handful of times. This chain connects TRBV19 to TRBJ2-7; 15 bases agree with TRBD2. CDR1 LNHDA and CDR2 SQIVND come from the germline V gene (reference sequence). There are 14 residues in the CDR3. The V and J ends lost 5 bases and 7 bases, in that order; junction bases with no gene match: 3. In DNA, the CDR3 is TGTGCCAGTAGTGGAGGACTAGCGGGAGGGGAGCAGTACTTC. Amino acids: CASSGGLAGGEQYF.

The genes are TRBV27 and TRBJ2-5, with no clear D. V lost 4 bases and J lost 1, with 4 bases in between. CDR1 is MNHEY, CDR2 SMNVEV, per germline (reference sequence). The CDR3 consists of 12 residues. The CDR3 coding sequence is TGTGCCAGCAGTTCCTCCCAAGAGACCCAGTACTTC. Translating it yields CASSSSQETQYF.

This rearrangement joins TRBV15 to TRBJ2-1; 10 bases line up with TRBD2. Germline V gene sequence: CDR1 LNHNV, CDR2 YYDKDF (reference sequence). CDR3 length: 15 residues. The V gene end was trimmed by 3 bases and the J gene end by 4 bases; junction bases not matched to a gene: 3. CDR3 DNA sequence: TGTGCCACCAGCAGTAGCGGGGGGAAGTACAATGAGCAGTTCTTC. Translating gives CATSSSGGKYNEQFF.

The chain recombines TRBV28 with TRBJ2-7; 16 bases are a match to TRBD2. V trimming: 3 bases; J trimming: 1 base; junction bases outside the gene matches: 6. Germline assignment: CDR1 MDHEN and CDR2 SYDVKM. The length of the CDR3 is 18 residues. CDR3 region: CASSFKLGLAGGSYEQYF. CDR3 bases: TGTGCCAGCAGTTTTAAGTTGGGACTAGCGGGAGGGTCCTACGAGCAGTACTTC.

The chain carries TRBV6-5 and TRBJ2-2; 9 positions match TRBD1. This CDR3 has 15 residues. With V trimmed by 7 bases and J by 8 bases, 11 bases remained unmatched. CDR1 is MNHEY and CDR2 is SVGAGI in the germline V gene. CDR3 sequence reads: CASTRTGVLSGELFF. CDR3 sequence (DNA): TGTGCCAGCACCAGGACAGGGGTACTGTCTGGGGAGCTGTTTTTT.

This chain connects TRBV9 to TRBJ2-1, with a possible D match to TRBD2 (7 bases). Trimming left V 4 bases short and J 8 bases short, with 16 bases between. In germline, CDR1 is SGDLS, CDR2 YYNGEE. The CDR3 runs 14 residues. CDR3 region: CASSKRGGFDEQFF. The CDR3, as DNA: TGTGCCAGCAGCAAAAGGGGGGGGTTCGATGAGCAGTTCTTC. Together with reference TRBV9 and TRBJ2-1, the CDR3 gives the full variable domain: DSGVTQTPKHLITATGQRVTLRCSPRSGDLSVYWYQQSLDQGLQFLIQYYNGEERAKGNILERFSAQQFPDLHSELNLSSLELGDSALYFCASSKRGGFDEQFFGPGTRLTVL.

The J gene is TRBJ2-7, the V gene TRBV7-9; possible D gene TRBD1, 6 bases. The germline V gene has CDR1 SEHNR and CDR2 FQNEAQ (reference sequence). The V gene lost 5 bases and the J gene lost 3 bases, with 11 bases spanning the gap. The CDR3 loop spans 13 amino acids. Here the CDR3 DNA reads TGTGCCAGCAGCACGGGACAAAGCTACGAGCAGTACTTC. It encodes CASSTGQSYEQYF.

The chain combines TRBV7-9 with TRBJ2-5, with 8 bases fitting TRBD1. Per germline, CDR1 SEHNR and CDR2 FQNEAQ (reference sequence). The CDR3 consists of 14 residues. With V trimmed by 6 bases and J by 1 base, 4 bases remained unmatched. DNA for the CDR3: TGTGCCAGCAGTTCTACAGGGGGCCAAGAGACCCAGTACTTC. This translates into CASSSTGGQETQYF.

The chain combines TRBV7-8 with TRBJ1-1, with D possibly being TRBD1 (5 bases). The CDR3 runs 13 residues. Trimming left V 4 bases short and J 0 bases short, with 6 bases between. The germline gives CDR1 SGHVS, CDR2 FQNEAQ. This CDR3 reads CASSYRMNTEAFF. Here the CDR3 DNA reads TGTGCCAGCAGCTACAGGATGAACACTGAAGCTTTCTTT.

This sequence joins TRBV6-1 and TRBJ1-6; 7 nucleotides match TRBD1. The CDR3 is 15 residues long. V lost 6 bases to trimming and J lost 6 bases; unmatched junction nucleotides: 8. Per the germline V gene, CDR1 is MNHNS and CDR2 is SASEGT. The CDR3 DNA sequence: TGTGCCAGCAGATCGGCCGGGACAGTTAATTCACCCCTCCACTTT. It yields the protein CASRSAGTVNSPLHF.

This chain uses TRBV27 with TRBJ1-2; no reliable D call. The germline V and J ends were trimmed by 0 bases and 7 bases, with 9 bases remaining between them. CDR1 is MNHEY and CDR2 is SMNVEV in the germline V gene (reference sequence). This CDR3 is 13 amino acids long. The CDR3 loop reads CASSLSVQSGYTF. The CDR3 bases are TGTGCCAGCAGTTTATCAGTACAGTCTGGCTACACCTTC.

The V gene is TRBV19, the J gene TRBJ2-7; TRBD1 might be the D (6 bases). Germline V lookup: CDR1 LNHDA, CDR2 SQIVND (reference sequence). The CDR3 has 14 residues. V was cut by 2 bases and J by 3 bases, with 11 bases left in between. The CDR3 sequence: CASSIQDSFYEQYF. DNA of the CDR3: TGTGCCAGTAGTATACAGGACAGCTTCTACGAGCAGTACTTC.

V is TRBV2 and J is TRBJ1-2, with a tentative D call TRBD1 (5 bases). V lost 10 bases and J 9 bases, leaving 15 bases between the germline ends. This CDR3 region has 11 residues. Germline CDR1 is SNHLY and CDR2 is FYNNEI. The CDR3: CAISAGGSYTF. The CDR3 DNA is TGTGCCATCTCCGCGGGGGGGAGCTACACCTTC.

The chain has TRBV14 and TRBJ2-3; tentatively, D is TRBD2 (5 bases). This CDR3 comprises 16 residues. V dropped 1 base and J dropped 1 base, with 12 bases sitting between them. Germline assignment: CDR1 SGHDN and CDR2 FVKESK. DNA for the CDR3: TGTGCCAGCAGCCAAGGGCTAGCAGAACGCACAGATACGCAGTATTTT. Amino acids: CASSQGLAERTDTQYF.